This T cell receptor (beta chain) appears in the sequencing data of a study of shared clonotypes between healthy human individuals. Study findings and constraints: Rarefaction curves obtained for sorted subsets showed sequencing incomplete despite large depth. Relative to clonotypes present in all four donors, those not shared had lower generation probabilities. Researchers found naive subsets generally carried larger estimated richness than memory subsets.

V lost 0 bases and J lost 7, with 18 bases in between. The germline V gene encodes CDR1 LNHNV and CDR2 YYDKDF (reference sequence). This CDR3 is 16 amino acids long. Sequencing used immunoSEQ multiplex PCR; TCRdb keeps in-frame clones, though not all of them. The table includes around 1.4 million clones, less than 99% detected once. About this clone itself: Its antigen remains unidentified.

This TCR was sampled from a young man in good health. This sequence joins TRBV15 and TRBJ1-2, with D possibly being TRBD1 (5 bases). The sequenced sample consisted of naive CD4+ T cells sorted from blood. Subset here: CD45RA+ positively selected. The CDR3 loop reads CATSRDNIRVGGGYTF. The CDR3 DNA reads as TGTGCCACCAGCAGAGATAATATTCGAGTTGGGGGTGGCTACACCTTC.